This TCR beta chain was captured by sequencing in a study of tumor and adjacent non-tumor tissue in lung cancer. This clonotype was observed at least ten times. Its antigen is currently unknown. Germline assignment: CDR1 SGHKS and CDR2 YYEKEE (reference sequence). The V gene end was trimmed by 5 bases and the J gene end by 0 bases; junction bases not matched to a gene: 7. The CDR3 totals 15 residues. Study outcomes and limitations: Tumor repertoires had a smaller top 100 clone share than normal lung. Patients with more diverse tumor TCRs had worse survival.

A modified ARM-PCR protocol with three rounds of nested PCR amplified TCRbeta. In TCRdb, the multiplex PCR reads were re-called with MiXCR into one record per CDR3 protein. The table shows approximately 79,000 distinct CDR3 sequences, with about 66% occurring only once. This sample's RNA came from whole unsorted tissue. The source material was lung tumor tissue. The rearrangement links TRBV5-5 to TRBJ2-7; 8 bases are shared with TRBD1. The TCR was taken from a man between 65 and 79 years old with non-small cell lung cancer. Here the CDR3 DNA reads TGTGCCAGCAGGCTGACAGGGGCCAGCTCCTACGAGCAGTACTTC. Residues: CASRLTGASSYEQYF.